These 28 T cell receptor beta chains share one sample of origin, sequenced in a study of blood T cell repertoires in COVID-19. TCRdb keeps only in-frame clones here, not all; method: immunoSEQ multiplex PCR. This table has some 230,000 clones, roughly four fifths appearing once. The specimen sequenced was peripheral blood. These receptors originate from a woman aged 55-69 years with acute or convalescent COVID-19.

V usage is TRBV27 and J usage is TRBJ2-2; TRBD1 is a possible D gene (5 bases). The length of the CDR3 is 14 residues. Trimming stripped 2 bases from V and 6 bases from J, with 10 bases between. The germline V gene encodes CDR1 MNHEY and CDR2 SMNVEV (reference sequence). The CDR3 DNA reads TGTGCCAGCAGTTTAATCCAGGGCTCCGGGGAGCTGTTTTTT. Its protein is CASSLIQGSGELFF.

As DNA, the CDR3 is TGTGCCAGCAGCTTAGAGCGGGGGGGCCACAATGAGCAGTTCTTC. It specifies CASSLERGGHNEQFF. J is TRBJ2-1 and V is TRBV11-2; the match to TRBD2 covers 9 bases. Germline values: CDR1 SGHAT, CDR2 FQNNGV. The trim removed 0 bases at V and 5 bases at J, leaving 2 bases unmatched. The CDR3 is 15 residues long.

The chain joins TRBV10-3 to TRBJ1-3; 8 nucleotides match TRBD1. With V trimmed by 5 bases and J by 4 bases, 7 bases remained unmatched. The length of the CDR3 is 15 residues. CDR1 and CDR2 (germline): ENHRY, SYGVKD. CDR3 sequence (DNA): TGTGCCATCAGTAAAGGACAGGGCACCGGAAACACCATATATTTT. The encoded protein is CAISKGQGTGNTIYF.

V usage is TRBV12-3 or TRBV12-4 and J usage is TRBJ1-2; possible D gene TRBD1, 5 bases. The CDR3 is 13 amino acids. Trimming left V 3 bases short and J 8 bases short, with 13 bases between. The CDR3: CASSLYRSLGYTF. The CDR3 DNA is TGTGCCAGCAGTTTGTACAGGTCGCTCGGCTACACCTTC.

The chain combines TRBV6-5 with TRBJ1-6; D call uncertain. The germline CDR1 and CDR2 sequences are MNHEY and SVGAGI. This CDR3 spans 16 amino acids. Trimming removed 0 bases at V and 7 bases at J, with 13 bases between. DNA of the CDR3: TGTGCCAGCAGTTACTCCCCCGCAGCGGGGAATTCACCCCTCCACTTT. Its translation is CASSYSPAAGNSPLHF.

This sequence joins TRBV3-1 (or the pseudogene TRBV3-2) and TRBJ1-6; D may be TRBD1 (5 bases). There are 15 residues in the CDR3. Trimming removed 5 bases at V and 6 bases at J, with 14 bases between. CDR1 is LGHDT, CDR2 YNNKEL, per germline (reference sequence). The CDR3 nucleotides are TGTGCCAGCAGCTCCGAGGCAGGGTTTAATTCACCCCTCCACTTT. Translated, it gives CASSSEAGFNSPLHF.

The genes are TRBV5-5 and TRBJ1-2, with 11 nucleotides matching TRBD1. Germline V CDR1 and CDR2: SGHKS, YYEKEE (reference sequence). The trim removed 4 bases at V and 4 bases at J, leaving 3 bases unmatched. The CDR3 is 14 amino acids. CDR3 DNA: TGTGCCAGCAGCCTGGGACAGGGGGGCTATGGCTACACCTTC. This codes for CASSLGQGGYGYTF.

This clone occurred a few times. This rearrangement joins TRBV5-1 to TRBJ2-2, with 8 bases that match TRBD1. Unmatched junction bases numbered 6, after V lost 3 bases and J lost 5 bases. The V gene's germline CDR1 is SGHRS and CDR2 YFSETQ. The CDR3 is 15 amino acids. CDR3 bases: TGCGCCAGCAGCTGGACAGGGTCGGGGACCGGGGAGCTGTTTTTT. This translates into CASSWTGSGTGELFF.

The rearrangement links TRBV7-3 to TRBJ1-2; the match to TRBD1 covers 8 bases. This CDR3 region has 17 residues. The germline CDR1 and CDR2 sequences are SGHTA and FQGTGA. Trimming at V came to 8 bases and at J to 1 base, leaving 15 bases not matched to a gene. CDR3 DNA: TGTGCCAGCCCAATGGCGGACAGGGAGAATGTTAACTATGGCTACACCTTC. Encoded protein: CASPMADRENVNYGYTF.

The chain recombines TRBV18 with TRBJ2-3, with a tentative D call TRBD2 (5 bases). The CDR3 runs to 13 residues. The V end was cut by 3 bases, the J end by 1 base, with 5 bases between. From germline, CDR1 is KGHSH and CDR2 LQKENI. DNA of the CDR3: TGTGCCAGCTCACCCGGGGGCACAGATACGCAGTATTTT. This encodes CASSPGGTDTQYF.

This clone was seen more than once but under ten times. The gene calls are TRBV19 and TRBJ1-6, with 7 bases matching TRBD1. The CDR3 spans 15 residues. Germline V lookup: CDR1 LNHDA, CDR2 SQIVND (reference sequence). The V and J ends lost 2 bases and 7 bases, in that order; junction bases with no gene match: 5. The CDR3 protein is CASSIRGQMNSPLHF. CDR3 sequence (DNA): TGTGCCAGTAGTATAAGGGGACAGATGAATTCACCCCTCCACTTT.

This rearrangement joins TRBV6-1 to TRBJ2-2; 8 nucleotides align to TRBD1. Germline CDR1 is MNHNS and CDR2 is SASEGT. CDR3 length equals 14 residues. Trimming took 3 bases from V and 5 from J; bases not matched to a gene: 2. CDR3: CASSDQGATGELFF. CDR3 coding DNA: TGTGCCAGCAGTGATCAGGGGGCGACCGGGGAGCTGTTTTTT.

Points on this clone: The junction shows a germline mismatch at one end, possibly a read error. The chain combines TRBV27 with TRBJ2-2, with 9 bases matching TRBD1. This CDR3 spans 14 amino acids. CDR1 is MNHEY and CDR2 is SMNVEV in the germline V gene (reference sequence). The CDR3 bases are TGTGCCAGCAGTCAGGGACAGGGCGTCGGGAAGCTGTTTTTT. This sequence encodes CASSQGQGVGKLFF.

The V and J genes are TRBV11-2 and TRBJ2-1; no definite D call. The CDR3 loop spans 12 amino acids. The germline gives CDR1 SGHAT, CDR2 FQNNGV. The V gene lost 0 bases and the J gene lost 15 bases, with 12 bases spanning the gap. In DNA, the CDR3 is TGTGCCAGCAGCTTAGATCAGTCTCGTCCGTTCTTC. This encodes CASSLDQSRPFF.

As concerns this clone: A junction boundary mismatches the germline segment, possibly from a read error. V is TRBV2 and J is TRBJ1-2; 8 nucleotides match TRBD1. This CDR3 has 14 amino acids. CDR1 is SNHLY, CDR2 FYNNEI, per germline. The CDR3 reads CASGDRGVYYGYTF. The CDR3, as DNA: TGTGCCAGCGGTGACAGGGGTGTCTACTATGGCTACACCTTC.

The sample holds one count of this clone. The CDR3 nucleotides read TGTGCCAGCTCACCGGGACAGGGGGCAGGAGAGACCCAGTACTTC. Protein product: CASSPGQGAGETQYF. The chain has TRBV18 and TRBJ2-5; 12 nucleotides line up with TRBD1. Germline V gene lookup returns CDR1 KGHSH and CDR2 LQKENI. The CDR3 runs to 15 residues. V was pared by 3 bases and J by 4 bases, with 3 bases of the junction left unmatched. The full variable domain, completed using reference TRBV18 and TRBJ2-5, is NAGVMQNPRHLVRRRGQEARLRCSPMKGHSHVYWYRQLPEEGLKFMVYLQKENIIDESGMPKERFSAEFPKEGPSILRIQQVVRGDSAAYFCASSPGQGAGETQYFGPGTRLLVL.

The chain combines TRBV6-5 with TRBJ2-2; 7 nucleotides line up with TRBD2. Germline-derived CDR1 and CDR2 are MNHEY and SVGAGI. There are 13 residues in the CDR3. CDR3 in amino acids: CAGRGVYTGELFF. CDR3 nucleotides: TGTGCTGGTCGGGGGGTGTACACCGGGGAGCTGTTTTTT.

The chain carries TRBV19 and TRBJ2-7, with a weak D call TRBD2 (5 bases). The V gene's germline CDR1 is LNHDA and CDR2 SQIVND (reference sequence). The CDR3 is 14 amino acids. The V end lost 6 bases, the J end lost 2 bases, and 14 bases lay between the germline ends. Here the CDR3 DNA reads TGTGCCAGTAGCGAATACCGGGGAACCTACGAGCAGTACTTC. It codes for CASSEYRGTYEQYF.

The V gene is TRBV3-1 (or the pseudogene TRBV3-2), the J gene TRBJ2-7; possible D gene TRBD2, 6 bases. The V gene's germline CDR1 is LGHDT and CDR2 YNNKEL (reference sequence). The V end lost 5 bases, the J end lost 2 bases, and 13 bases lay between the germline ends. The CDR3 runs to 14 residues. The CDR3 bases are TGTGCCAGCAGCTCAGTTAGCGGCCCCTACGAGCAGTACTTC. Amino acids: CASSSVSGPYEQYF.

V gene TRBV20-1 combines with J gene TRBJ2-1; D is ambiguous. V was shortened by 3 bases and J by 0 bases, with 9 bases between the two germline ends. The CDR3 spans 14 residues. CDR1 DFQATT and CDR2 SNEGSKA come from the germline V gene (reference sequence). This chain's CDR3 is CSASFFSSYNEQFF. For the CDR3, the DNA is TGCAGTGCTAGTTTTTTCAGCTCCTACAATGAGCAGTTCTTC.

The chain combines TRBV24-1 with TRBJ2-1; TRBD2 is a possible D gene (6 bases). Germline V CDR1 and CDR2: KGHDR, SFDVKD. CDR3 length: 16 residues. Trimming shortened V by 3 bases and J by 6 bases, and 17 bases separated the two germline ends. CDR3 coding DNA: TGTGCCACCAGTGATCCCTCGGGAGCCCCGACCAATGAGCAGTTCTTC. Protein product: CATSDPSGAPTNEQFF.

The gene calls are TRBV5-4 and TRBJ2-7; 10 nucleotides agree with TRBD1. The germline gives CDR1 SGHNT, CDR2 YYREEE (reference sequence). Trimming took 3 bases from V and 5 from J; bases not matched to a gene: 8. This CDR3 has 15 amino acids. CDR3 in amino acids: CASSSSTGTGDEQYF. Here the CDR3 DNA reads TGTGCCAGCAGCTCATCTACCGGGACAGGGGACGAGCAGTACTTC.

The V and J genes are TRBV9 and TRBJ1-1; D call uncertain. The CDR3 consists of 14 residues. CDR1 is SGDLS and CDR2 is YYNGEE in the germline V gene. The V and J ends lost 0 bases and 4 bases respectively, with 10 bases between them. CDR3 in amino acids: CASSVDGDVTEAFF. CDR3 bases: TGTGCCAGCAGCGTAGACGGGGATGTCACTGAAGCTTTCTTT.

The chain recombines TRBV5-4 with TRBJ2-7, with 7 positions matching TRBD1. The CDR3 consists of 14 residues. Germline CDR1 SGHNT, CDR2 YYREEE (reference sequence). Trimming cost V 4 bases and J 3 bases; bases outside gene matches: 7. The CDR3 reads CASSRGQRDYEQYF. As DNA, the CDR3 is TGTGCCAGCAGCAGGGGACAGCGAGACTACGAGCAGTACTTC.

In this sample, this clone turned up once. This chain uses TRBV7-5 with TRBJ1-2; the table calls TRBD1, which could not be checked here. TRBV7-5 is tagged as a pseudogene. The length of the CDR3 is 17 residues. CDR3 coding DNA: TGTGCCAGAAGCTTATTTGACAGGGGGTTGGGGCGCTATGGCTACACCTTC. This sequence encodes CARSLFDRGLGRYGYTF.

This chain joins TRBV10-3 and TRBJ2-7, with D tentatively TRBD1 (5 bases). Trimming cost V 8 bases and J 3 bases, with 14 bases left between them. Germline V CDR1 and CDR2: ENHRY, SYGVKD. CDR3 size: 13 residues. CDR3 sequence: CAISPGPNYEQYF. CDR3 nucleotide sequence: TGTGCCATCTCCCCAGGGCCAAACTACGAGCAGTACTTC.

The chain employs TRBV6-5 and TRBJ2-7, with D possibly matching TRBD1 (6 bases). The germline CDR1 and CDR2 sequences are MNHEY and SVGAGI. The V and J ends lost 6 bases and 1 base respectively, with 16 bases between them. The CDR3 has 15 amino acids. Here the CDR3 reads CASSLRQEGSYEQYF. CDR3 DNA: TGTGCCAGCAGCTTACGACAGGAAGGTTCCTACGAGCAGTACTTC.

The chain joins TRBV6-1 to TRBJ1-2; D call uncertain. The germline V and J ends were trimmed by 3 bases and 0 bases, with 14 bases remaining between them. In germline, CDR1 is MNHNS, CDR2 SASEGT. CDR3 length equals 16 residues. DNA for the CDR3: TGTGCCAGCAGTGATATTAGGCAGGTTTCTAACTATGGCTACACCTTC. Translation gives CASSDIRQVSNYGYTF.